The next 10 T cell receptor beta chains were all read from a single sample in a study of regulatory T cells in long-lasting Graves disease. Combining iRepertoire HTBI primers with Arm-PCR of CDR3 regions, the authors built TCR beta libraries. One entry per CDR3 protein results from TCRdb running MiXCR on the multiplex PCR reads. In the table there are about 220,000 distinct CDR3 sequences, about 18% of which are singletons. Time point reported: newly diagnosed GD, antithyroid drugs for less than 3 months. With RNA extracted from PBMCs as input, the TCR library was made. The sample here was peripheral blood mononuclear cells (PBMCs), taken at new diagnosis, from a patient treated with antithyroid drugs. The receptors derive from a female donor with Graves disease.

This clonotype showed up many times. The gene calls are TRBV27 and TRBJ2-3; D may be TRBD1 (6 bases). The CDR3 loop spans 14 amino acids. Germline V lookup: CDR1 MNHEY, CDR2 SMNVEV (reference sequence). The germline V and J ends were trimmed by 5 bases and 2 bases, with 11 bases remaining between them. The CDR3 protein is CASSPGQFTDTQYF. In nucleotides, the CDR3 is TGTGCCAGCAGTCCCGGACAGTTCACAGATACGCAGTATTTT.

This clonotype was counted many times. The chain uses TRBV7-9 and TRBJ2-7; D unclear. Trimming cost V 1 base and J 2 bases, with 9 bases left between them. The CDR3 has 14 residues. CDR1 is SEHNR, CDR2 FQNEAQ, per germline (reference sequence). The CDR3 loop is CASSLGYEAYEQYF. The CDR3 bases are TGTGCCAGCAGCTTAGGATACGAAGCCTACGAGCAGTACTTC. The entire variable domain, with the rest obtained from reference TRBV7-9 and TRBJ2-7, is as follows: DTGVSQNPRHKITKRGQNVTFRCDPISEHNRLYWYRQTLGQGPEFLTYFQNEAQLEKSRLLSDRFSAERPKGSFSTLEIQRTEQGDSAMYLCASSLGYEAYEQYFGPGTRLTVT.

The chain recombines TRBV5-8 with TRBJ1-2; D may be TRBD1 (6 bases). Germline CDR1 is SGHTS and CDR2 is YDEGEE. The germline V and J ends were trimmed by 1 base and 3 bases, with 13 bases remaining between them. There are 15 residues in the CDR3. CDR3 loop: CASSLWVHRDYGYTF. As DNA, the CDR3 is TGTGCCAGCAGCTTGTGGGTCCACAGGGACTATGGCTACACCTTC. Based on the CDR3 plus reference TRBV5-8 and TRBJ1-2, the full variable domain is EAGVTQSPTHLIKTRGQQATLRCSPISGHTSVYWYQQALGLGLQFLLWYDEGEERNRGNFPPRFSGRQFPNYSSELNVNALELEDSALYLCASSLWVHRDYGYTFGSGTRLTVV.

This clonotype was counted a few times. The genes are TRBV7-3 and TRBJ2-1; 7 nucleotides line up with TRBD2. J gave up 10 bases and V 2 bases, and 8 bases lay outside the gene matches. The CDR3 contains 14 residues. Germline assignment: CDR1 SGHTA and CDR2 FQGTGA. CDR3 region: CASSLLADSNEQFF. The CDR3 nucleotides are TGTGCCAGCAGCTTACTAGCGGACTCTAACGAGCAGTTCTTC.

This clonotype was recorded at least ten times. The chain is built from TRBV5-5 and TRBJ1-3; D remains ambiguous. The CDR3 consists of 17 residues. Trimming removed 0 bases from V and 1 base from J, with 14 bases in between. Germline CDR1 and CDR2: SGHKS and YYEKEE (reference sequence). The CDR3, as DNA: TGTGCCAGCAGCTTGGGGCCCCAAGGGCGATCTGGAAACACCATATATTTT. It yields the protein CASSLGPQGRSGNTIYF. The whole variable domain, filled in from reference TRBV5-5 and TRBJ1-3, reads DAGVTQSPTHLIKTRGQQVTLRCSPISGHKSVSWYQQVLGQGPQFIFQYYEKEERGRGNFPDRFSARQFPNYSSELNVNALLLGDSALYLCASSLGPQGRSGNTIYFGEGSWLTVV.

The CDR3 nucleotides read TGTGCCATTCTAAAAGGGTCAGGGAACTACGAGCAGTACTTC. It specifies CAILKGSGNYEQYF. The chain links TRBV10-3 to TRBJ2-7; tentative D call: TRBD1 (5 bases). CDR1 is ENHRY and CDR2 is SYGVKD in the germline V gene. The CDR3 totals 14 residues. V was shortened by 9 bases and J by 3 bases, with 18 bases between the two germline ends.

V is TRBV6-1 and J is TRBJ1-1; 8 bases fit TRBD1. The V gene end was trimmed by 7 bases and the J gene end by 1 base; junction bases not matched to a gene: 2. There are 13 residues in the CDR3. Germline V gene sequence: CDR1 MNHNS, CDR2 SASEGT. Here the CDR3 reads CASKGTGNTEAFF. CDR3 sequence (DNA): TGTGCCAGCAAGGGGACAGGGAACACTGAAGCTTTCTTT.

The table lists this clonotype with many counts. The chain combines TRBV11-2 with TRBJ1-1; no firm D call. Germline V gene data show CDR1 as SGHAT and CDR2 as FQNNGV. This CDR3 is built from 14 residues. V was shortened by 1 base and J by 1 base, with 7 bases between the two germline ends. CDR3 in DNA: TGTGCCAGCAGCTTAGGGCAGCCGAACACTGAAGCTTTCTTT. This encodes CASSLGQPNTEAFF.

For this clonotype: Possible read error: a much larger clone is one base away. The chain recombines TRBV5-6 with TRBJ2-5; TRBD2 matches at 11 bases. The CDR3 loop spans 15 amino acids. Germline V gene data show CDR1 as SGHDT and CDR2 as YYEEEE. In nucleotides, the CDR3 is TGTGCCAGCAGCCCCCGACTAGCGGGAACAGAGACCAAGTACTTC. It encodes CASSPRLAGTETKYF.

This clonotype was picked up many times. The chain joins TRBV19 to TRBJ2-5; D may match TRBD1 or TRBD2 (5 bases each). Per germline, CDR1 LNHDA and CDR2 SQIVND (reference sequence). Deletions cut 4 bases from V and 4 bases from J, with 16 bases between. The CDR3 spans 15 residues. DNA for the CDR3: TGTGCCAGTAGTACGGGACGCTTCCAGGGAGAGACCCAGTACTTC. Its protein is CASSTGRFQGETQYF.